Listed below are T cell receptor beta chains from one sample, sequenced in a study of pediatric ulcerative colitis. Measured with immunoSEQ multiplex PCR; TCRdb has only the in-frame clones, and not every one. The sample lists 60,000 or so clones, more than 60% occurring once. The sequencing input was blood. The receptors originated from a boy between 10 and 17 years old with moderate ulcerative colitis. The CDR3 runs from the conserved cysteine through the conserved F or W. A D gene is named only where the DNA matches it firmly. The size of a clone is reported for some rows only, either as once, few or many, or as a class for expanded clones.

few	-	TRBJ2-7	13	TRBV5-1	CASSLETVDEQYF	TGCGCCAGCAGCTTGGAGACAGTTGACGAGCAGTACTTC
-	-	TRBJ2-1	18	TRBV7-2	CASSQSPALASIGSEQFF	TGTGCCAGCAGCCAGAGCCCCGCTCTAGCGTCGATCGGGAGTGAGCAGTTCTTC
-	TRBD2	TRBJ2-2	14	TRBV13	CASSQGLAVGELFF	TGTGCCAGCAGCCAGGGACTAGCGGTTGGGGAGCTGTTTTTT
few	TRBD1	TRBJ2-7	16	TRBV4-2	CASSQELGQGSYEQYF	TGTGCCAGCAGCCAAGAGTTGGGACAGGGGTCCTACGAGCAGTACTTC
-	-	TRBJ1-1	17	TRBV19	CASSTQRGNALNTEAFF	TGTGCCAGTAGTACGCAGCGGGGGAATGCACTGAACACTGAAGCTTTCTTT
once	-	TRBJ2-1	13	TRBV7-9	CAVGTSFYNEQFF	TGTGCAGTGGGAACTAGCTTCTACAATGAGCAGTTCTTC
-	-	TRBJ2-3	14	TRBV14	CASSQGHVGDTQYF	TGTGCCAGCAGCCAAGGGCATGTGGGAGATACGCAGTATTTT
once	-	TRBJ2-5	15	TRBV5-1	CASSTDHPTAETQYF	TGCGCCAGCAGCACCGACCACCCTACGGCAGAGACCCAGTACTTC
-	-	TRBJ1-5	14	TRBV6-5	CASSYSFRNQPQHF	TGTGCCAGCAGTTACTCGTTCCGGAATCAGCCCCAGCATTTT
-	TRBD1	TRBJ1-3	17	TRBV30	CAGMPGQGFFSGNTIYF	TGTGCCGGGATGCCGGGACAGGGTTTTTTTTCTGGAAACACCATATATTTT
-	-	TRBJ2-7	16	TRBV27	CASSLSARPLIYEQYF	TGTGCCAGCAGTTTATCGGCCCGGCCTCTGATCTACGAGCAGTACTTC
-	-	TRBJ1-6	15	TRBV30	CASLPWGAKDSPLHF	TGTGCCTCACTACCCTGGGGGGCTAAGGATTCACCCCTCCACTTT
-	-	TRBJ2-7	16	TRBV27	CASRGLGISRGYEQYF	TGTGCCAGCAGGGGCCTCGGGATATCGCGGGGCTACGAGCAGTACTTC
once	TRBD2	TRBJ2-3	17	TRBV4-1	CASSQDGAGGLADTQYF	TGCGCCAGCAGCCAAGATGGTGCGGGGGGATTGGCGGATACGCAGTATTTT
few	-	TRBJ1-3	12	TRBV14	CASSHEGNTIYF	TGTGCCAGCAGCCATGAGGGAAACACCATATATTTT
-	-	TRBJ2-7	14	TRBV15	CATSRGPSSYEQYF	TGTGCCACCAGCAGGGGACCCAGCTCCTACGAGCAGTACTTC
-	-	TRBJ1-2	13	TRBV6-1	CASSEGQSYGYTF	TGTGCCAGCAGTGAAGGACAGAGCTATGGCTACACCTTC
once	TRBD2	TRBJ2-1	15	TRBV4-1	CASSQRTSVSNEQFF	TGCGCCAGCAGCCAAAGGACTAGCGTTTCCAATGAGCAGTTCTTC
-	TRBD1	TRBJ1-5	14	TRBV9	CASSVEQGDQPQHF	TGTGCCAGCAGCGTAGAACAGGGGGATCAGCCCCAGCATTTT
-	-	TRBJ1-5	16	TRBV6-6	CASSYSGPISNQPQHF	TGTGCCAGCAGTTACTCTGGTCCCATTAGCAATCAGCCCCAGCATTTT
-	TRBD1	TRBJ2-4	15	TRBV5-1	CASSNRGVASDIQYF	TGCGCCAGCAGTAACAGGGGGGTGGCGTCGGACATTCAGTACTTC
once	-	TRBJ1-3	16	TRBV5-1	CASSQGGLSSGNTIYF	TGCGCCAGCAGCCAAGGCGGGCTGAGCTCTGGAAACACCATATATTTT
-	TRBD1	TRBJ1-2	12	TRBV6-5	CASSRGLGGYTF	TGTGCCAGCAGTAGGGGGCTGGGTGGCTACACCTTC
few	-	TRBJ1-1	14	TRBV7-9	CASSSGQLNTEAFF	TGTGCCAGCAGCTCCGGACAGTTGAACACTGAAGCTTTCTTT
-	-	TRBJ2-6	13	TRBV7-9	CASSLAGANVLTF	TGTGCCAGCAGCTTAGCTGGGGCCAACGTCCTGACTTTC
few	TRBD1	TRBJ2-7	14	TRBV2	CASRYGQGEYEQYF	TGTGCCAGCAGGTACGGACAGGGAGAATACGAGCAGTACTTC
-	-	TRBJ1-5	16	TRBV2	CASRVERGINNQPQHF	TGTGCCAGCAGGGTGGAGAGGGGGATAAACAATCAGCCCCAGCATTTT
-	-	TRBJ2-7	15	TRBV18	CASSPLGARAYEQYF	TGTGCCAGCTCACCACTCGGAGCCCGTGCCTACGAGCAGTACTTC
few	-	TRBJ2-7	15	TRBV19	CASSIRGSKTYEQYF	TGTGCCAGTAGTATACGGGGGAGTAAGACCTACGAGCAGTACTTC
-	TRBD1	TRBJ1-5	15	TRBV2	CASTEGGTGYQPQHF	TGTGCCAGCACCGAGGGGGGGACAGGGTATCAGCCCCAGCATTTT
-	-	TRBJ2-7	15	TRBV7-6	CASSLALTEYGEQYF	TGTGCCAGCAGCTTAGCGCTGACGGAGTACGGGGAGCAGTACTTC
-	-	TRBJ2-7	14	TRBV11-2	CASSSSRGYYEQYF	TGTGCCAGCAGCTCGTCCAGGGGTTACTACGAGCAGTACTTC
-	TRBD2	TRBJ2-6	19	TRBV19	CASSRWGGSALSGANVLTF	TGTGCCAGTAGTAGGTGGGGGGGTTCAGCACTCTCTGGGGCCAACGTCCTGACTTTC
-	TRBD1	TRBJ1-5	15	TRBV5-1	CASSWNRGAGQPQHF	TGCGCCAGCAGCTGGAACAGGGGTGCTGGGCAGCCCCAGCATTTT
-	-	TRBJ1-1	15	TRBV4-1	CASSQKSQGNTEAFF	TGCGCCAGCAGCCAAAAATCACAGGGGAACACTGAAGCTTTCTTT
-	-	TRBJ1-5	12	TRBV7-2	CASRLANQPQHF	TGTGCCAGCAGACTTGCAAATCAGCCCCAGCATTTT
-	TRBD1	TRBJ1-5	15	TRBV6-5	CASRSGTGGNQPQHF	TGTGCCAGCAGGTCCGGGACAGGGGGGAATCAGCCCCAGCATTTT